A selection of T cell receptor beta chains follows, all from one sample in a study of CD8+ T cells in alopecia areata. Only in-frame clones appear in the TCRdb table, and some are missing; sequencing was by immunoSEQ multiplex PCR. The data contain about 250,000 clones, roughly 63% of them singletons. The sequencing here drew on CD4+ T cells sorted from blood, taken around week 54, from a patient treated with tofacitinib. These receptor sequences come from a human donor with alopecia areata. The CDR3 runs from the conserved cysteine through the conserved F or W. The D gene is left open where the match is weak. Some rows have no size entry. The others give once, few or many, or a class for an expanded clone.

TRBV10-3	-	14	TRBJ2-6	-	TGTGCCGCAGGGGCCCGAACTGGGGCCAACGTCCTGACTTTC	CAAGARTGANVLTF
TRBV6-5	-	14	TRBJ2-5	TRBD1	TGTGCCAGCAGAAGACAGGGCGAGCAAGAGACCCAGTACTTC	CASRRQGEQETQYF
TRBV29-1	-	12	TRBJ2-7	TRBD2	TGCAGCGTTGCGCGGGGGACCTACGAGCAGTACTTC	CSVARGTYEQYF
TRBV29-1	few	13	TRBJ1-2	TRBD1	TGCAGCGCCGGGACAGGGGTGTTCTATGGCTACACCTTC	CSAGTGVFYGYTF
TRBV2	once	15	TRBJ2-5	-	TGTGCCAGCAGTGAACGAGACGGCAGGGTAGAGACCCAGTACTTC	CASSERDGRVETQYF
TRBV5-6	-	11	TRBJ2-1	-	TGTGCCAGCAGCTCCGGGGCCTCGTTGTTCTTC	CASSSGASLFF
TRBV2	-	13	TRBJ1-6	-	TGTGCCAGCAGTGTCCAGGCTGGCTCACCCCTCCACTTT	CASSVQAGSPLHF
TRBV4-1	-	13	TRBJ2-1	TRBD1	TGCGCCAGCAGCAACCGGGACAGCAATGAGCAGTTCTTC	CASSNRDSNEQFF
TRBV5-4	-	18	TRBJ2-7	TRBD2	TGTGCCAGCAGCCCCGGGACTAGCGGGGTTAGGTTGGGCTACGAGCAGTACTTC	CASSPGTSGVRLGYEQYF
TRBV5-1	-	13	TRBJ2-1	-	TGCGCCAGCAGCTTTGGCCAAAACAATGAGCAGTTCTTC	CASSFGQNNEQFF
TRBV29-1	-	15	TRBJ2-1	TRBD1	TGCAGCGCCAAGGGGGCAGGGGGCGCTTACAATGAGCAGTTCTTC	CSAKGAGGAYNEQFF
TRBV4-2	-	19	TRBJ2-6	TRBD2	TGTGCCAGCAGCCAACTAAATAGCGGGGGGACCTCTGGGGCCAACGTCCTGACTTTC	CASSQLNSGGTSGANVLTF
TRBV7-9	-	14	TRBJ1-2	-	TGTGCCAGCAGCTTAGTTCCAGGAACTAGCGGCTACACCTTC	CASSLVPGTSGYTF
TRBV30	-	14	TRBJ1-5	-	TGTGCCTGTGGGGGTGGGTGGAGCAATCAGCCCCAGCATTTT	CACGGGWSNQPQHF
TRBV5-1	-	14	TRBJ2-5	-	TGCGCCAGCAGCTGGGGACGGTCCCAAGAGACCCAGTACTTC	CASSWGRSQETQYF
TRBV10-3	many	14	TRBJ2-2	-	TGTGCCATCCGGCTCTCAGCGAACACCGGGGAGCTGTTTTTT	CAIRLSANTGELFF
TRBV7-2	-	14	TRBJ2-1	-	TGTGCCGGCAGCTTAGCCCAATGGCAGGGGATACAGTTCTTC	CAGSLAQWQGIQFF
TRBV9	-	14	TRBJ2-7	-	TGTGCCAGCAGCGTAGCAGGGTGGAGTGACGAGCAGTACTTC	CASSVAGWSDEQYF
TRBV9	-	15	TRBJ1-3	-	TGTGCCAGCAGCGTAGCTCCGACAGTGAGTTACACCATATATTTT	CASSVAPTVSYTIYF
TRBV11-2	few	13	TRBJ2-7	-	TGTGCCAGCAGCACGGACAGCGTCTGGGAGCAGTACTTC	CASSTDSVWEQYF
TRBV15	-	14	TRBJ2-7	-	TGTGCCACCAGCACCCCCGTCCGGGGCTACGAGCAGTACTTC	CATSTPVRGYEQYF
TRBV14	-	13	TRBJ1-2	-	TGTGCCAGCAGCCAAGGGACTCATTATGGCTACACCTTC	CASSQGTHYGYTF
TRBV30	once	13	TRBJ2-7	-	TGTGCCTGGAGTGCCTCCTTGGTATACGAGCAGTACTTC	CAWSASLVYEQYF
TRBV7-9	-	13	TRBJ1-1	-	TGTGCCAGCAGCTACACAGAGAACACTGAAGCTTTCTTT	CASSYTENTEAFF
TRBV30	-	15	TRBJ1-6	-	TGTGCCTTGGCCCGGCAGGGCATTTATAATTCACCCCTCCACTTT	CALARQGIYNSPLHF
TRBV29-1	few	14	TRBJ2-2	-	TGCAGCGTTGAAAGGCGTGAGATGTCCGGGGAGCTGTTTTTT	CSVERREMSGELFF
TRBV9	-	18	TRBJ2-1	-	TGTGCCAGCAGCGCCCCCCGGGGGCGGCGGGGGTCCTACAATGAGCAGTTCTTC	CASSAPRGRRGSYNEQFF
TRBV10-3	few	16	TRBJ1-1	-	TGTGCCATCAGTGAAAGCGGGCAGAACGATTACACTGAAGCTTTCTTT	CAISESGQNDYTEAFF
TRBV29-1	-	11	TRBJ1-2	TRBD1	TGCAGCGTCCGGGACAGGGAGACCTACACCTTC	CSVRDRETYTF
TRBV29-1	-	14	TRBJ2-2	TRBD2	TGCAGCGCCGGAGCGGGGGGGCTCGCCGGGGAGCTGTTTTTT	CSAGAGGLAGELFF
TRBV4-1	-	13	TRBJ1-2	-	TGCGCCAGCAGCCAGGGCGAGGGAACTGGCTACACCTTC	CASSQGEGTGYTF
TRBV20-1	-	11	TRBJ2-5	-	TGCAGTGCAGACAGGATAGAGACCCAGTACTTC	CSADRIETQYF
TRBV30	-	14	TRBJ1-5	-	TGTGCCTGGAGTGCCGGGGCCCCCAATCAGCCCCAGCATTTT	CAWSAGAPNQPQHF
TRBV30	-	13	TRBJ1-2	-	TGTGCCTGGAGCCCTGACGGAAGTTATGGCTACACCTTC	CAWSPDGSYGYTF
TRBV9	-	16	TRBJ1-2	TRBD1	TGTGCCAGCAGCGTAGCTGTGGGACAGGCCTCAGGGGGCTACACCTTC	CASSVAVGQASGGYTF
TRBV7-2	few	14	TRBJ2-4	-	TGTGCCAGCAGCTTATCGGGCGGGGCGTCATTTCAGTACTTC	CASSLSGGASFQYF
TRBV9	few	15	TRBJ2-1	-	TGTGCCAGCAGCGTTGGGGGGGCCAGAGTTAATGAGCAGTTCTTC	CASSVGGARVNEQFF
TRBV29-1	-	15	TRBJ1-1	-	TGCAGCGTTCGCGTAGGGGTTGGCATGAACACTGAAGCTTTCTTT	CSVRVGVGMNTEAFF
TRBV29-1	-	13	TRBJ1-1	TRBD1	TGCAGCGTTATAGACAGGGGTTTTTCTGAAGCTTTCTTT	CSVIDRGFSEAFF
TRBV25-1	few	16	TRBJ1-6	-	TGTGCCAGCAGTGAATTGTCGGGACGGGATAATTCACCCCTCCACTTT	CASSELSGRDNSPLHF
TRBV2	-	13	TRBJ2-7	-	TGTGCCAGCAGTTTGGGACGGAGCTACGAGCAGTACTTC	CASSLGRSYEQYF
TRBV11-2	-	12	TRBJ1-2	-	TGTGCCAGCAGCTGGGGACTCTATGGCTACACCTTC	CASSWGLYGYTF
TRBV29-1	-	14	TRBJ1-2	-	TGCAGCGTTGAAGACGTAAAAGGGTTCCTTGGCTACACCTTC	CSVEDVKGFLGYTF
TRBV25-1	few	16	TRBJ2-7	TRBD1	TGTGCCAGCAGTGAATATCAAACAGGGGATAGCTACGAGCAGTACTTC	CASSEYQTGDSYEQYF
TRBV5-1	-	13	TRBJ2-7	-	TGCGCCAGCAGCTGGGGACCGAGCTACGAGCAGTACTTC	CASSWGPSYEQYF
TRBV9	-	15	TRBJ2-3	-	TGTGCCAGCAGTAGGGACGCCTCTAGCACAGATACGCAGTATTTT	CASSRDASSTDTQYF
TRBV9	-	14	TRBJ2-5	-	TGTGCCAGCAGCGTACAGGCAGGACAAGAGACCCAGTACTTC	CASSVQAGQETQYF
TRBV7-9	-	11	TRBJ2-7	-	TGTGCCAGCAGCTTACTGGCCGAGCAGTACTTC	CASSLLAEQYF
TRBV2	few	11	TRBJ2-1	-	TGTGCCAGCAGCGACTACAATGAGCAGTTCTTC	CASSDYNEQFF
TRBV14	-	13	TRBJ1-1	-	TGTGCCAGCAGCCTACTCCTGAACACTGAAGCTTTCTTT	CASSLLLNTEAFF
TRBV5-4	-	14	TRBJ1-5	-	TGTGCCAGCAGCAGACAAGGTGGCAATCAGCCCCAGCATTTT	CASSRQGGNQPQHF
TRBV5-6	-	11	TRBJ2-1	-	TGTGCCAGCAGCTCATACAATGAGCAGTTCTTC	CASSSYNEQFF
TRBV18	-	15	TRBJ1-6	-	TGTGCCAGCACGGAATCGGGCGGATGGAACTGGTCCCTCCACTTT	CASTESGGWNWSLHF
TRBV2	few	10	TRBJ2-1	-	TGTGCCAGCAGTGACTATGAGCAGTTCTTC	CASSDYEQFF